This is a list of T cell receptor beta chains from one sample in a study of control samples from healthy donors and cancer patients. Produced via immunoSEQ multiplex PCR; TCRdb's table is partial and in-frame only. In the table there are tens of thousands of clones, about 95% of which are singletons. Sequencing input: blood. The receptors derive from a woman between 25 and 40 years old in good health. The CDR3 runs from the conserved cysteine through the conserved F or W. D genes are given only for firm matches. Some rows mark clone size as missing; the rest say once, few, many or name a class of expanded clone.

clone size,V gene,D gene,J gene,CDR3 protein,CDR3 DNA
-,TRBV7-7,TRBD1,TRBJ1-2,CASSHYDRGANGYTF,TGTGCTAGCAGCCATTACGACAGGGGGGCGAATGGCTACACCTTC
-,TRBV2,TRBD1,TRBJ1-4,CASRRTGAGTNEKLFF,TGTGCCAGCAGGCGAACAGGGGCCGGGACTAATGAAAAACTGTTTTTT
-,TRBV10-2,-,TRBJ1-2,CASTSSSNYGYTF,TGCGCCAGCACCTCAAGCAGCAACTATGGCTACACCTTC
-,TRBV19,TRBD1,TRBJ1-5,CASSNYRGQPQHF,TGTGCCAGTAGTAATTACAGGGGGCAGCCCCAGCATTTT
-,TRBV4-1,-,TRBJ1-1,CASSQEWGGGLTEAFF,TGCGCCAGCAGCCAAGAGTGGGGGGGTGGGCTCACTGAAGCTTTCTTT
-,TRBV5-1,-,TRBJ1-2,CASSLAGGVDYGYTF,TGCGCCAGCAGCTTGGCGGGGGGGGTGGACTATGGCTACACCTTC
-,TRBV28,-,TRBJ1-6,CASSWGFAYNSPLHF,TGTGCCAGCAGTTGGGGGTTCGCCTATAATTCACCCCTCCACTTT
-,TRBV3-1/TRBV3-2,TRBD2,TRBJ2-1,CASSHGTSVNDEQFF,TGTGCCAGCAGCCACGGGACTAGCGTCAACGATGAGCAGTTCTTC
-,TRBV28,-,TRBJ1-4,CASSLRYRVNEKLFF,TGTGCCAGCAGTTTGAGATACAGGGTAAATGAAAAACTGTTTTTT
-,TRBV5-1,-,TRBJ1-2,CASSLEGNLGGYTF,TGCGCCAGCAGCTTGGAAGGTAATCTCGGTGGCTACACCTTC
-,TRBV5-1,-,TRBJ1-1,CASSLGGTNTEAFF,TGCGCCAGCAGCTTGGGAGGGACGAACACTGAAGCTTTCTTT
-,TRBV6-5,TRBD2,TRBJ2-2,CASKSGTRDTGELFF,TGTGCCAGCAAGAGCGGGACTAGGGACACCGGGGAGCTGTTTTTT
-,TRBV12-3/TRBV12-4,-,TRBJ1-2,CASSLAAWDGYTF,TGTGCCAGCAGTTTAGCGGCTTGGGACGGCTACACCTTC
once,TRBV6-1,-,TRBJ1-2,CASSEGRNNYGYTF,TGTGCCAGCAGTGAAGGACGGAACAACTATGGCTACACCTTC
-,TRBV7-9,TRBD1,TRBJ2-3,CASSLGTGGSAPDTQYF,TGTGCCAGCAGCTTAGGGACAGGGGGCTCGGCTCCAGATACGCAGTATTTT
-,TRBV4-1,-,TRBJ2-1,CASSQDSGQETNEQFF,TGCGCCAGCAGCCAGGATTCCGGACAAGAGACTAATGAGCAGTTCTTC
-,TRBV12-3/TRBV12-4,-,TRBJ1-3,CASTYHSGNTIYF,TGTGCCAGCACCTACCACTCTGGAAACACCATATATTTT
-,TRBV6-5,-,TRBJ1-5,CASGYSNQPQHF,TGTGCCAGCGGCTATAGCAATCAGCCCCAGCATTTT
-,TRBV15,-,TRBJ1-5,CATSSSRGGDQPQHF,TGTGCCACCAGCAGCAGCAGGGGAGGCGATCAGCCCCAGCATTTT
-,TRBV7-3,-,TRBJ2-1,CASSIGQTNEQFF,TGTGCCAGCAGCATAGGACAGACTAATGAGCAGTTCTTC
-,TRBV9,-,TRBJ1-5,CASSHGDSNQPQHF,TGTGCCAGCAGCCACGGGGATAGCAATCAGCCCCAGCATTTT
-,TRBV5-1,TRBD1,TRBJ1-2,CASSLFVGQGADGYTF,TGCGCCAGCAGCTTGTTTGTGGGCCAGGGGGCTGATGGCTACACCTTC
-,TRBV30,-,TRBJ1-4,CAWNKHEKLFF,TGTGCCTGGAATAAGCACGAAAAACTGTTTTTT
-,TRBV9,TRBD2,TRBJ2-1,CASSVLPGTSSRSYNEQFF,TGTGCCAGCAGCGTCCTGCCCGGGACTAGCAGCCGCTCCTACAATGAGCAGTTCTTC
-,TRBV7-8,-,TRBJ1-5,CASSLDGRSYQPQHF,TGTGCCAGCAGCTTAGATGGACGGAGCTATCAGCCCCAGCATTTT
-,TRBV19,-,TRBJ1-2,CASSMKVGHGYTF,TGTGCCAGTAGTATGAAAGTTGGTCATGGCTACACCTTC